This T cell receptor (beta chain) was retrieved from a study of blood T cell repertoires in COVID-19. Overall study: PBMCs, B-cell-depleted T cells, or T cells provided the cDNA or gDNA that made up the material.

The V end was cut by 0 bases, the J end by 5 bases, with 25 bases between. CDR3 size: 19 residues. From germline, CDR1 is LGHNA and CDR2 YNFKEQ. Those enrolled, adults aged about 18 to 95 years, came from roughly 22 US areas. Sequenced by immunoSEQ multiplex PCR; TCRdb stores in-frame clones only, minus some. This sample has some 200,000 clones; about 80% occur once, and the top ten carry approximately 1.3%. The sequencing sample was made of PBMCs or T cells enriched from blood (not recorded which). The sequence was collected from a woman aged 40 to 50 with acute COVID-19. The gene calls are TRBV4-2 and TRBJ2-5, with a weak D call TRBD1 (6 bases). Here the CDR3 reads CASSQDGVRGTGVHETQYF. DNA of the CDR3: TGTGCCAGCAGCCAAGATGGGGTGAGGGGGACGGGTGTTCATGAGACCCAGTACTTC.